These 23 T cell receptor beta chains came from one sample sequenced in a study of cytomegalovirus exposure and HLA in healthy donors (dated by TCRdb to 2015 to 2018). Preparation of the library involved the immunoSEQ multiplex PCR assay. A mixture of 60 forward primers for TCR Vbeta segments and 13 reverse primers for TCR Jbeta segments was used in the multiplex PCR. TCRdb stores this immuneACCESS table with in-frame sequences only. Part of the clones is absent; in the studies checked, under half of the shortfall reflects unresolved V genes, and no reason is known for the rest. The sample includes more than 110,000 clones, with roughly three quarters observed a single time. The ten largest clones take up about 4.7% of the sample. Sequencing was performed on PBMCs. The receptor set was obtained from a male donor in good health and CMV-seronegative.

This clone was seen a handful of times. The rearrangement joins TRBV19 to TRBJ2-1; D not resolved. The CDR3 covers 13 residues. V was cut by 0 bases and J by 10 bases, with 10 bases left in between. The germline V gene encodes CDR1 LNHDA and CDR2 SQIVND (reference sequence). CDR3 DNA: TGTGCCAGTAGTATAGATCTGGAGACCGAGCAGTTCTTC. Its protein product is CASSIDLETEQFF.

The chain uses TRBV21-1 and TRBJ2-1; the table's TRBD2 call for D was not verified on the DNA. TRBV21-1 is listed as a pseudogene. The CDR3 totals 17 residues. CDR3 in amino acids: CASSKDGSGPPSNEQFF. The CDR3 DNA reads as TGTGCCAGCAGCAAAGATGGGAGCGGTCCCCCGAGCAATGAGCAGTTCTTC.

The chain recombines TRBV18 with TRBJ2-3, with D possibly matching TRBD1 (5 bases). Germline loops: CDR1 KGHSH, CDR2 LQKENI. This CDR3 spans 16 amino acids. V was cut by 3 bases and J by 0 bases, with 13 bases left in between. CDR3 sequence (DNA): TGTGCCAGCTCACCCCAGGGTGCCACTAGCACAGATACGCAGTATTTT. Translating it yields CASSPQGATSTDTQYF.

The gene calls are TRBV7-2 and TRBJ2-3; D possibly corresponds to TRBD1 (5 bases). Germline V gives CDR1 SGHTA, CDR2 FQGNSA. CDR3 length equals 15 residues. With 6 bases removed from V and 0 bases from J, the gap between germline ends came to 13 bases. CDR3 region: CASSWTPQSTDTQYF. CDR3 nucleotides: TGTGCCAGCAGTTGGACACCCCAAAGCACAGATACGCAGTATTTT.

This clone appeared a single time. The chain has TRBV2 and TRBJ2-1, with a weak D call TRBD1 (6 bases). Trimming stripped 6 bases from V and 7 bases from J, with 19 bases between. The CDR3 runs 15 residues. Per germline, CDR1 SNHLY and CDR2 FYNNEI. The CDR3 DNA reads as TGTGCCAGCAGGGAACAGGGCATCTATAGGAATGAGCAGTTCTTC. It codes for CASREQGIYRNEQFF.

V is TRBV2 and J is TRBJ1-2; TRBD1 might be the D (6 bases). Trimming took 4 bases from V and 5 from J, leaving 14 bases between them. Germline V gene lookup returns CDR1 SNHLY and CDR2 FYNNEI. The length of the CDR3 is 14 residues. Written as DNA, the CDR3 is TGTGCCAGCAGTGCTGGGACAACCCAGTATGGCTACACCTTC. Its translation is CASSAGTTQYGYTF.

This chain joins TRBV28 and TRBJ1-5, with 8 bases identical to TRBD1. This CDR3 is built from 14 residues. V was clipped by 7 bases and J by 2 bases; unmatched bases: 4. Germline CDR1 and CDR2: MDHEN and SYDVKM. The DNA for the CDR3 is TGTGCCAGCATACAGGGGGGGGGCAATCAGCCCCAGCATTTT. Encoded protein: CASIQGGGNQPQHF.

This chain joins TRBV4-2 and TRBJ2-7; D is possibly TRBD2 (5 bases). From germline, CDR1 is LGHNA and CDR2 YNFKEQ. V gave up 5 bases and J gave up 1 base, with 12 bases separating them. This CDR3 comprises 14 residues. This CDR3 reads CASSSDLMSYEQYF. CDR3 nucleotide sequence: TGTGCCAGCAGCTCGGACTTAATGTCCTACGAGCAGTACTTC.

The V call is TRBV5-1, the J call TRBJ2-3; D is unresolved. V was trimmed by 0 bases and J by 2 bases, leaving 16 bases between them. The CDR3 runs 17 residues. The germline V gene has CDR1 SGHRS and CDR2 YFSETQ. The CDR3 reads CASSLDRPNRPTDTQYF. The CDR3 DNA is TGCGCCAGCAGCTTGGATAGGCCGAACAGACCCACAGATACGCAGTATTTT. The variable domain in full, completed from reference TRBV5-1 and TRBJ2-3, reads KAGVTQTPRYLIKTRGQQVTLSCSPISGHRSVSWYQQTPGQGLQFLFEYFSETQRNKGNFPGRFSGRQFSNSRSEMNVSTLELGDSALYLCASSLDRPNRPTDTQYFGPGTRLTVL.

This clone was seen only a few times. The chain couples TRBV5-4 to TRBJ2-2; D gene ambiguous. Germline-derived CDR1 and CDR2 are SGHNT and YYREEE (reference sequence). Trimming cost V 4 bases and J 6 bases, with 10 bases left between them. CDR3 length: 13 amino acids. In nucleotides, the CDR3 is TGTGCCAGCAGCCCGCCCACTTCCGGGGAGCTGTTTTTT. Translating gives CASSPPTSGELFF.

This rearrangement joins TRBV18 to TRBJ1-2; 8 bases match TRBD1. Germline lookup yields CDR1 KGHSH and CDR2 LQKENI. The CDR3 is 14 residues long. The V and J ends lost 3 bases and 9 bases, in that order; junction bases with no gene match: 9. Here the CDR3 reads CASSPGTGGDSYTF. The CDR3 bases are TGTGCCAGCTCACCCGGGACAGGAGGGGACAGCTACACCTTC.

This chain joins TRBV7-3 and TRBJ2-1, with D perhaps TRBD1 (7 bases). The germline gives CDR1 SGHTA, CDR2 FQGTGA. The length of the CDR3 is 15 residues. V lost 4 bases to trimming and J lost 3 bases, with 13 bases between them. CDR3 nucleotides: TGTGCCAGCAGCTGGGGCAGGGGGGACTACAATGAGCAGTTCTTC. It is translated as CASSWGRGDYNEQFF.

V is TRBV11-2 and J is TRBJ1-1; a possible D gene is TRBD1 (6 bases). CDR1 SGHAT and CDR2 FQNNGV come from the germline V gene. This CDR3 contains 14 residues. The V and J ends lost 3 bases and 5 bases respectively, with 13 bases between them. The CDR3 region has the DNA TGTGCCAGCAGCTTCGCCGGGGGGCGGACTGAAGCTTTCTTT. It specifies CASSFAGGRTEAFF.

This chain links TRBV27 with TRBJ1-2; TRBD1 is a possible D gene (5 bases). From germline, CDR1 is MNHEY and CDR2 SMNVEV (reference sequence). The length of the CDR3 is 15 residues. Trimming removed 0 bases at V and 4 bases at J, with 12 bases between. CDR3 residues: CASSLSLATGYGYTF. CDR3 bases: TGTGCCAGCAGTTTATCCTTGGCTACAGGCTATGGCTACACCTTC.

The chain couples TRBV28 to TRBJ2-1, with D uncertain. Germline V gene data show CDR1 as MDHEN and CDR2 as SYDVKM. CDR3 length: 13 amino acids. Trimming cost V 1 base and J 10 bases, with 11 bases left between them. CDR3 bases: TGTGCCAGCAGTTTATTTGGTAGCTGGGAGCAGTTCTTC. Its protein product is CASSLFGSWEQFF.

The CDR3 DNA sequence: TGTGCCTGGAGTGGGACAGCTGGAAACACCATATATTTT. Protein: CAWSGTAGNTIYF. The gene calls are TRBV30 and TRBJ1-3, with a possible D match to TRBD1 (6 bases). Trimming removed 1 base at V and 2 bases at J, with 6 bases between. Germline V gives CDR1 GTSNPN, CDR2 SVGIG (reference sequence). CDR3 length: 13 residues.

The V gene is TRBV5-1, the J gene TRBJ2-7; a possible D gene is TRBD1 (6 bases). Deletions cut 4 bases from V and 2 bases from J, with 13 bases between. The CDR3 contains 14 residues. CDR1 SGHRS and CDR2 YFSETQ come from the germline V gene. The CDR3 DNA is TGCGCCAGCAGCGACCCCAGGGGAGCCTACGAGCAGTACTTC. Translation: CASSDPRGAYEQYF.

The CDR3 coding sequence is TGTGCCAGCAGCTTTGGCAGTCAGACTGAAGCTTTCTTT. Translating gives CASSFGSQTEAFF. The gene calls are TRBV11-1 and TRBJ1-1; no clear D gene. Trimming took 3 bases from V and 5 from J, leaving 10 bases between them. This CDR3 spans 13 amino acids. Germline V gives CDR1 SGHAT, CDR2 FQDESV (reference sequence).

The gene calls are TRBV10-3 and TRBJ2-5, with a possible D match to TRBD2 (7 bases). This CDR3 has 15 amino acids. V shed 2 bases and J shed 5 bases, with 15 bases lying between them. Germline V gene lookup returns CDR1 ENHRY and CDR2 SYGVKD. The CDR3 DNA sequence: TGTGCCATCAGTGAGGGTGGGGGGGCCCCGGAGACCCAGTACTTC. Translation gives CAISEGGGAPETQYF.

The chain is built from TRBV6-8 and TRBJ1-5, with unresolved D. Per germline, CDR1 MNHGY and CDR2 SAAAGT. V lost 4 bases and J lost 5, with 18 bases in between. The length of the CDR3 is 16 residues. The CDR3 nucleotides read TGTGCCAGCAGTTCCCGTCTCCTAGAAAAGGATCAGCCCCAGCATTTT. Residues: CASSSRLLEKDQPQHF.

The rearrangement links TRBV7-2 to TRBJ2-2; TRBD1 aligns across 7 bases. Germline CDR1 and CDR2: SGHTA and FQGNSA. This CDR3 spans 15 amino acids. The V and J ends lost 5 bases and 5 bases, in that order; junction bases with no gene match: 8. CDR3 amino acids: CASSTNRGRTGELFF. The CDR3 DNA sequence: TGTGCCAGCAGCACAAACAGGGGCAGGACCGGGGAGCTGTTTTTT.

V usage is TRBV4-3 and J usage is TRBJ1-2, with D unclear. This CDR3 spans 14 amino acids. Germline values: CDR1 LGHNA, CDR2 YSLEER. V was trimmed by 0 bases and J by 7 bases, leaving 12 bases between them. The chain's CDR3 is CASSQEGRLSGYTF. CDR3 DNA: TGCGCCAGCAGCCAAGAGGGCAGGCTCTCTGGCTACACCTTC.

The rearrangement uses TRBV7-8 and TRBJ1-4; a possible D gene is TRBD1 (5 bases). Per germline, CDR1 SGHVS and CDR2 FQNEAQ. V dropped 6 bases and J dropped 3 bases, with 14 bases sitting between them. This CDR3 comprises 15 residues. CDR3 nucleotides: TGTGCCAGCAGTCCCGGGGGGAGAGCTAATGAAAAACTGTTTTTT. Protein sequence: CASSPGGRANEKLFF.